This T cell receptor (beta chain) was profiled in a study of vaccination and CD4 T cells after COVID-19. About the research overall: Blood was drawn a median roughly 67 days post second dose, range 14 to 241.

The Oncomine TCR Beta short-read assay sequenced DNA from cultured CD4+ T cells. TCRdb ran MiXCR on the PCR reads and lists one entry per CDR3 protein. This sample carries about 23,000 distinct CDR3 sequences, approximately 67% of them seen once, and the ten largest clones take about 20%. This CDR3 has 17 residues. General study findings and limits: The great majority, 304 of 307 vaccine-specific clones, proved spike mono-reactive in convalescent patients. The rise in median SARS-CoV-2-reactive clonotypes, from roughly 19 to 38, was not significant.

As for treatment: approximately 11-day PBMC culture with coronavirus spike peptide pools or control peptides (ViraFEST assay). Half the medium was replaced with fresh IL-2 medium on days 3 and 7. Regarding this clonotype: Its cognate antigen is unknown.

This specimen was CD4+ T cells from blood, cultured in vitro, taken after SARS-CoV-2 vaccination. This chain joins TRBV21-1 and TRBJ1-1. TRBV21-1 is labeled a pseudogene. The receptor was isolated from a human donor who received a COVID-19 vaccine. CDR3: CASSKKGLGRGGNEAFF. In DNA form, the CDR3 reads TGTGCCAGCAGCAAAAAGGGCCTAGGGCGTGGGGGGAATGAAGCTTTCTTT.